The clone carrying this T cell receptor (beta chain) was seen a few times. Antigen specificity is unknown. V lost 2 bases to trimming and J lost 4 bases; unmatched junction nucleotides: 6. The germline V gene encodes CDR1 MNHEY and CDR2 SVGEGT. The CDR3 loop spans 16 amino acids. This sample stems from a study of response to subunit inactivated influenza vaccine. Study-wide points: The study's authors posited that every seasonal influenza vaccination enlists few new T cells.

TCRdb re-derived calls from the RT-PCR reads in MiXCR, one entry per CDR3 protein. The table has fewer than 750,000 distinct CDR3 sequences, approximately 14% seen once. The chain is built from TRBV6-2 or TRBV6-3 and TRBJ2-1; 9 bases line up with TRBD1. This sequence was found in a man aged 45-60 years who received an inactivated influenza vaccine. Specimen: PBMCs from blood, collected about 12 days after vaccination. The CDR3 sequence: CASSYVGTGRYNEQFF. For the CDR3, the DNA is TGTGCCAGCAGTTACGTCGGGACAGGGAGGTACAATGAGCAGTTCTTC.